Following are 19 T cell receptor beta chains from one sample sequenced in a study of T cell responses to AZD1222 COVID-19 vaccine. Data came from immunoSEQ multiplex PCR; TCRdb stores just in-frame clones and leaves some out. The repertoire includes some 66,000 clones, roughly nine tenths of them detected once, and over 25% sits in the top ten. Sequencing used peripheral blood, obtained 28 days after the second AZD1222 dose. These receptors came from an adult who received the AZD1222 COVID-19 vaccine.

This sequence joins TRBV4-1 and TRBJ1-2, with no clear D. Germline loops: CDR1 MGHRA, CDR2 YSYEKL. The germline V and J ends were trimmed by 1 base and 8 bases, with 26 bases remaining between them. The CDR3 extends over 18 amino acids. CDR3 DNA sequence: TGCGCCAGCAGCCAAGCCTATGATAGTCCACTCGAAAAGAGCGGCTACACCTTC. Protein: CASSQAYDSPLEKSGYTF.

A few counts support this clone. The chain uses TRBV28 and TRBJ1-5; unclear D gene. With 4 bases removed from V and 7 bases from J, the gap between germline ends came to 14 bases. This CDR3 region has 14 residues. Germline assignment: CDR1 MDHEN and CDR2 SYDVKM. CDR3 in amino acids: CASSSIRLSQPQHF. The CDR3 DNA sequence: TGTGCCAGCAGTTCGATACGCCTCTCCCAGCCCCAGCATTTT. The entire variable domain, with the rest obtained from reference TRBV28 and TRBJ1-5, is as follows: DVKVTQSSRYLVKRTGEKVFLECVQDMDHENMFWYRQDPGLGLRLIYFSYDVKMKEKGDIPEGYSVSREKKERFSLILESASTNQTSMYLCASSSIRLSQPQHFGDGTRLSIL.

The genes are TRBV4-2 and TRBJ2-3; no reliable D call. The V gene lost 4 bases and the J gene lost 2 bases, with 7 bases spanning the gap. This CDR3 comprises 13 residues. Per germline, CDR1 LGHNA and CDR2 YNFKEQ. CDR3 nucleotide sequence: TGTGCCAGCAGCCCCCGCCCCACAGATACGCAGTATTTT. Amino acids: CASSPRPTDTQYF.

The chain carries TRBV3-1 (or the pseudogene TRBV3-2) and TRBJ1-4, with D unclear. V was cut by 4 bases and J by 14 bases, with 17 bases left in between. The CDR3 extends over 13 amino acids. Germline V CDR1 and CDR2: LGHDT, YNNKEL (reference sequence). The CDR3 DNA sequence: TGTGCCAGCAGCCTAATCCCTCCAAAAAGGCTGTTTTTT. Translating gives CASSLIPPKRLFF.

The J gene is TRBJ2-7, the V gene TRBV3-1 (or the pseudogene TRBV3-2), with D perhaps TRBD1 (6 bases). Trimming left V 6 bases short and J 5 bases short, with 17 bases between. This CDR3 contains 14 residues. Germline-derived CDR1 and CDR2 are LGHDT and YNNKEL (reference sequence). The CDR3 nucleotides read TGTGCCAGCAGACCCGAGGGGGTGGACCACGAGCAGTACTTC. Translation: CASRPEGVDHEQYF.

DNA for the CDR3: TGTGCCAGCAGCCATAGGGGGTACTCACCCCTCCACTTT. It codes for CASSHRGYSPLHF. The genes are TRBV3-1 (or the pseudogene TRBV3-2) and TRBJ1-6, with D maybe TRBD1 (6 bases). The CDR3 length is 13 residues. V was pared by 3 bases and J by 10 bases, with 10 bases between. CDR1 and CDR2 (germline): LGHDT, YNNKEL (reference sequence).

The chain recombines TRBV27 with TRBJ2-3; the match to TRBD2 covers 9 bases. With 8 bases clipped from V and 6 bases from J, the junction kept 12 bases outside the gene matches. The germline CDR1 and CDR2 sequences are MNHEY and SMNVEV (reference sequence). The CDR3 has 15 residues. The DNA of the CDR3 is TGTGCCAGCCGTACGCAGACTAGCGGTGATGATACGCAGTATTTT. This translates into CASRTQTSGDDTQYF.

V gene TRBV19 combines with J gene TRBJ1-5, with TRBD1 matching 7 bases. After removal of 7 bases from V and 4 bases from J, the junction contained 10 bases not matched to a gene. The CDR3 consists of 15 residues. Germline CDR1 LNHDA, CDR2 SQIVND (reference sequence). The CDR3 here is CASTPDRAWNQPQHF. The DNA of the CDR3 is TGTGCCAGTACCCCAGACAGGGCTTGGAATCAGCCCCAGCATTTT.

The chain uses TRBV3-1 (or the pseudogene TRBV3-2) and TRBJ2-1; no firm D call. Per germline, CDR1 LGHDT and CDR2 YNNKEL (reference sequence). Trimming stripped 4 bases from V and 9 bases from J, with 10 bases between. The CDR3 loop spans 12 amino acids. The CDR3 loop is CASSLPSGEQFF. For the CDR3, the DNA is TGTGCCAGCAGCCTTCCATCCGGTGAGCAGTTCTTC.

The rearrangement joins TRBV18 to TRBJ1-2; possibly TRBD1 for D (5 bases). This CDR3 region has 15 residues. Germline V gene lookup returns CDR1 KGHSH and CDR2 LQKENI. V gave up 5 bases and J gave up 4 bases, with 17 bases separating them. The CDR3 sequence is CASSSSGSVPYGYTF. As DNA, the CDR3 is TGTGCCAGCTCATCTTCAGGGTCGGTTCCCTATGGCTACACCTTC.

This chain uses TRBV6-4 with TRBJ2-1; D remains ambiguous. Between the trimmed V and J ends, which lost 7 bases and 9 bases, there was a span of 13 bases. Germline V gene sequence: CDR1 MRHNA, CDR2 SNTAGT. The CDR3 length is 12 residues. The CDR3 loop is CASTGENREQFF. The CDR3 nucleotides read TGTGCCAGCACTGGGGAAAACCGTGAGCAGTTCTTC.

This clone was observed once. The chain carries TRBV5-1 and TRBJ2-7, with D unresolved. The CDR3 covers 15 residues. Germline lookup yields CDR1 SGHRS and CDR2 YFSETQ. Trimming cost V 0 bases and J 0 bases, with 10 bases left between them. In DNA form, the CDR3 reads TGCGCCAGCAGCTTGGGGCAGACCAGCTCCTACGAGCAGTACTTC. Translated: CASSLGQTSSYEQYF.

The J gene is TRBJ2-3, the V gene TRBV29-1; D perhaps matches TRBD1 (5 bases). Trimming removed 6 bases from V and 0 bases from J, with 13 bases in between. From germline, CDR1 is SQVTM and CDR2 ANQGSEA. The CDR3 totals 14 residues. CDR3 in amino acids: CSVAVGASTDTQYF. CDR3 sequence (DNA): TGCAGCGTCGCCGTAGGGGCTAGCACAGATACGCAGTATTTT.

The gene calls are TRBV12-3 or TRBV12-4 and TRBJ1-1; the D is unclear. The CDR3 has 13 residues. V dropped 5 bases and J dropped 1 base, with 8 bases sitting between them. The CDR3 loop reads CASSPRSNTEAFF. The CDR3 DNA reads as TGTGCCAGCAGTCCCCGATCGAACACTGAAGCTTTCTTT.

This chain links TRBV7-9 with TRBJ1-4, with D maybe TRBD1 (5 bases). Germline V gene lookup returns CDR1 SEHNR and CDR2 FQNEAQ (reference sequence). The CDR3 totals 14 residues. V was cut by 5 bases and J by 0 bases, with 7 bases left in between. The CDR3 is CASSRGATNEKLFF. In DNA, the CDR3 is TGTGCCAGCAGCCGAGGGGCAACTAATGAAAAACTGTTTTTT.

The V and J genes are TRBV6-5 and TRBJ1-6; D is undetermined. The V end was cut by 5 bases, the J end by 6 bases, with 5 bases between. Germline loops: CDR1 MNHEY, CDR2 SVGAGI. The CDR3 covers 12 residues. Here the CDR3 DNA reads TGTGCCAGCAGTCTTCGTAATTCACCCCTCCACTTT. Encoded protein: CASSLRNSPLHF.

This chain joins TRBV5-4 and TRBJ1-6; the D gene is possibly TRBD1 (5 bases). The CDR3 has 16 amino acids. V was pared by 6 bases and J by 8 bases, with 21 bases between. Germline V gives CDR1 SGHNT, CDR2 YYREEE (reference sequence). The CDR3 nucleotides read TGTGCCAGCACCCATCACACAGGTTGGGCGGATTCACCCCTCCACTTT. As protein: CASTHHTGWADSPLHF.

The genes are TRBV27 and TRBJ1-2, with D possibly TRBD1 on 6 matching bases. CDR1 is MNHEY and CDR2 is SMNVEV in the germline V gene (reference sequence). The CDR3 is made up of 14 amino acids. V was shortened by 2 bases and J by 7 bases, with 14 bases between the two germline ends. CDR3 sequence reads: CASSLLPGALGYTF. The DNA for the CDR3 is TGTGCCAGCAGTTTACTTCCAGGGGCTCTTGGCTACACCTTC.

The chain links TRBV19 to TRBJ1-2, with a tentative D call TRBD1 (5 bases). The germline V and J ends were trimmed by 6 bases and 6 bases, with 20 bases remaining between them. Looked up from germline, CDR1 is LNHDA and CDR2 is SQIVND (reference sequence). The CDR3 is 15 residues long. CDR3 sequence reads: CASSSRGTDHNGYTF. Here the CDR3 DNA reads TGTGCCAGTAGCTCCCGGGGGACTGATCATAATGGCTACACCTTC.